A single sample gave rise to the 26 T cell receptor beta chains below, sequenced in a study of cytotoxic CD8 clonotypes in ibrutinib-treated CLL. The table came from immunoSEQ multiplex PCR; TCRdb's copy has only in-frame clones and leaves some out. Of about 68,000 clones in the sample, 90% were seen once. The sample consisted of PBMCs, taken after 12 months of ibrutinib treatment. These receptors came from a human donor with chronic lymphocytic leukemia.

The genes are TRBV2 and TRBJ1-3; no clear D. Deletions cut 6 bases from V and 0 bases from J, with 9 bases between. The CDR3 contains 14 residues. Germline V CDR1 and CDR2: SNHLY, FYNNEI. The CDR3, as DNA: TGTGCCAGCAGCGCGCGGCCCTCTGGAAACACCATATATTTT. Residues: CASSARPSGNTIYF.

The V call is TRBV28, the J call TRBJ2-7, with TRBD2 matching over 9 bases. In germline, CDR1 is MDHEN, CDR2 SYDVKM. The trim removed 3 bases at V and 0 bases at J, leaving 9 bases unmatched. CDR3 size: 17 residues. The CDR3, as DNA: TGTGCCAGCAGTTTCGCCCGACTAGCGGAAAACTCCTACGAGCAGTACTTC. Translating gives CASSFARLAENSYEQYF.

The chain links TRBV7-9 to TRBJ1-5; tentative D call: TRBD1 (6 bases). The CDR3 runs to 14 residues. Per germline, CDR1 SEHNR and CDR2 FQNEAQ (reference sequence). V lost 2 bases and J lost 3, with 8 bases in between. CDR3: CASSLQGNNQPQHF. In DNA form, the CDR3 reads TGTGCCAGCAGCTTACAGGGGAACAATCAGCCCCAGCATTTT.

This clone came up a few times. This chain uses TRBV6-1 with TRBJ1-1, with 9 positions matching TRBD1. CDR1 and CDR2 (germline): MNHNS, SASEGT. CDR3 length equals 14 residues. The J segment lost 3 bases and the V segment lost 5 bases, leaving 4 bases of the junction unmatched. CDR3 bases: TGTGCCAGCAGTAAAAGACAGGGGGACACTGAAGCTTTCTTT. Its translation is CASSKRQGDTEAFF.

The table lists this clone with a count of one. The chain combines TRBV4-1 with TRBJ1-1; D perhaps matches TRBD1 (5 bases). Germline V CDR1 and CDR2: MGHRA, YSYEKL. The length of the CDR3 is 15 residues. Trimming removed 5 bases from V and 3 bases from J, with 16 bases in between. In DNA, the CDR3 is TGCGCCAGCAGCTCGTACCCAAGGGGTTACACTGAAGCTTTCTTT. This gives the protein CASSSYPRGYTEAFF.

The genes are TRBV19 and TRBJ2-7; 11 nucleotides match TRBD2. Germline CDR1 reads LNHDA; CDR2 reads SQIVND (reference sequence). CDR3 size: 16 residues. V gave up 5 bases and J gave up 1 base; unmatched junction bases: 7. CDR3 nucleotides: TGTGCCAGTAGTTCCACCGGACTAGCGGGTTCCTACGAGCAGTACTTC. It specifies CASSSTGLAGSYEQYF.

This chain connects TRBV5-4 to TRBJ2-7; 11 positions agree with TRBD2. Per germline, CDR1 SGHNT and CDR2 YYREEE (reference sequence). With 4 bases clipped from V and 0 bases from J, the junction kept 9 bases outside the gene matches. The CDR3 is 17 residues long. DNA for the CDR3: TGTGCCAGCAGCCACGTCAAAACTAGCGGGAGCTCCTACGAGCAGTACTTC. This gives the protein CASSHVKTSGSSYEQYF. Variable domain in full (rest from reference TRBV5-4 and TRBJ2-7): ETGVTQSPTHLIKTRGQQVTLRCSSQSGHNTVSWYQQALGQGPQFIFQYYREEENGRGNFPPRFSGLQFPNYSSELNVNALELDDSALYLCASSHVKTSGSSYEQYFGPGTRLTVT.

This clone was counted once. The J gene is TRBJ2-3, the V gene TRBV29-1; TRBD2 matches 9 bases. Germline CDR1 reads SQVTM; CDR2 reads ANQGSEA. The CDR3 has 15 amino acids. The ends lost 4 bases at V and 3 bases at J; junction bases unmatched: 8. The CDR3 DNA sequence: TGCAGCGTTGTTGTCGGTAGCGGGAGTACAGATACGCAGTATTTT. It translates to CSVVVGSGSTDTQYF.

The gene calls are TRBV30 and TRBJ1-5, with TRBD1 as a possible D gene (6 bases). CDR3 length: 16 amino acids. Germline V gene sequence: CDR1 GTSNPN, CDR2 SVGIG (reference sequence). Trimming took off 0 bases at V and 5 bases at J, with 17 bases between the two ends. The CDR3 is CAWSVGDISRYQPQHF. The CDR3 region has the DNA TGTGCCTGGAGTGTAGGGGACATATCAAGGTATCAGCCCCAGCATTTT. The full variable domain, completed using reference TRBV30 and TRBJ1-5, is SQTIHQWPATLVQPVGSPLSLECTVEGTSNPNLYWYRQAAGRGLQLLFYSVGIGQISSEVPQNLSASRPQDRQFILSSKKLLLSDSGFYLCAWSVGDISRYQPQHFGDGTRLSIL.

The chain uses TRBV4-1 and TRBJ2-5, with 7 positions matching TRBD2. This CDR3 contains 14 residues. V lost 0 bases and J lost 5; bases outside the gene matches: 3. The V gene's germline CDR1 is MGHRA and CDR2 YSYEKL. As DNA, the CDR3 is TGCGCCAGCAGCCAAGACCACGGGAGGGAGACCCAGTACTTC. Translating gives CASSQDHGRETQYF.

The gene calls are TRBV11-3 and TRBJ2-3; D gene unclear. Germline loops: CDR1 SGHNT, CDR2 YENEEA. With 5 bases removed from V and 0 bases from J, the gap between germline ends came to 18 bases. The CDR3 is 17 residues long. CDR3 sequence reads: CASSLRGRTSSTDTQYF. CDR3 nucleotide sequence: TGTGCCAGCAGCCTACGAGGAAGAACCTCTAGCACAGATACGCAGTATTTT.

The CDR3 region has the DNA TGTGCCAGCACCAACCCCCGGACGGCGAACACTGAAGCTTTCTTT. It translates to CASTNPRTANTEAFF. The chain combines TRBV5-4 with TRBJ1-1; the D is unclear. CDR1 is SGHNT and CDR2 is YYREEE in the germline V gene (reference sequence). CDR3 size: 15 residues. The V and J ends lost 6 bases and 1 base respectively, with 16 bases between them.

The CDR3 here is CASSPMGREQFF. DNA of the CDR3: TGTGCCAGCAGCCCGATGGGTCGGGAGCAGTTCTTC. The rearrangement uses TRBV5-4 and TRBJ2-1; no reliable D call. The CDR3 runs to 12 residues. Germline values: CDR1 SGHNT, CDR2 YYREEE (reference sequence). V lost 4 bases and J 10 bases, leaving 12 bases between the germline ends.

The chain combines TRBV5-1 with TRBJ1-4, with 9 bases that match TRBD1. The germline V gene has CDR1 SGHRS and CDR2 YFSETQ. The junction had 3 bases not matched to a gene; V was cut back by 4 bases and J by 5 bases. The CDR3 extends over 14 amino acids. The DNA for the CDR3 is TGCGCCAGCAGCCGGACAGGGGTAAATGAAAAACTGTTTTTT. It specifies CASSRTGVNEKLFF.

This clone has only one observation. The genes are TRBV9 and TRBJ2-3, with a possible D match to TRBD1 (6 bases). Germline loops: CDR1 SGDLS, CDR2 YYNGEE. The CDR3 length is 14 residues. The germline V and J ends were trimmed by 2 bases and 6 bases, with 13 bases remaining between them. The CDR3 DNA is TGTGCCAGCAGCGTGCAGGGGCTAAGGGATACGCAGTATTTT. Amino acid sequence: CASSVQGLRDTQYF. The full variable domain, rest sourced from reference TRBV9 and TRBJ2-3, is DSGVTQTPKHLITATGQRVTLRCSPRSGDLSVYWYQQSLDQGLQFLIQYYNGEERAKGNILERFSAQQFPDLHSELNLSSLELGDSALYFCASSVQGLRDTQYFGPGTRLTVL.

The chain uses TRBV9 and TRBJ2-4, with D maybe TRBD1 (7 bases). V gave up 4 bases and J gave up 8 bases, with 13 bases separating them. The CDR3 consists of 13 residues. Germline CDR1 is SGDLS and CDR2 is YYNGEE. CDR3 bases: TGTGCCAGCAGCCAGGGGGGACGGGACATTCAGTACTTC. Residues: CASSQGGRDIQYF.

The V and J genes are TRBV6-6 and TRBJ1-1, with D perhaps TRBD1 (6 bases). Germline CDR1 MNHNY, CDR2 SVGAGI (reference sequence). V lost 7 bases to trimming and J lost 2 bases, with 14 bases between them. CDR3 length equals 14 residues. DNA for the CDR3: TGTGCCAGCATCCACAGGGAGGGAAACACTGAAGCTTTCTTT. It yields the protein CASIHREGNTEAFF.

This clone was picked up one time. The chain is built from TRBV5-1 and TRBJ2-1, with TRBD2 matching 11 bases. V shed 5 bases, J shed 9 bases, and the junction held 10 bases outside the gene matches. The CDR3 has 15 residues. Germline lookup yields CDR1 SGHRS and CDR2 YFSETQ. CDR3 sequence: CASRFTSGSWGEQFF. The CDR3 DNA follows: TGCGCCAGCAGATTTACTAGCGGGAGCTGGGGTGAGCAGTTCTTC.

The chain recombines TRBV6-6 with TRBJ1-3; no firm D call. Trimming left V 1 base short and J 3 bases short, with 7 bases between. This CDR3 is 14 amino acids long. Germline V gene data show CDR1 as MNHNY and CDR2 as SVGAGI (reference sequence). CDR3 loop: CASSYWERGNTIYF. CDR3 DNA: TGTGCCAGCAGTTACTGGGAGCGTGGAAACACCATATATTTT.

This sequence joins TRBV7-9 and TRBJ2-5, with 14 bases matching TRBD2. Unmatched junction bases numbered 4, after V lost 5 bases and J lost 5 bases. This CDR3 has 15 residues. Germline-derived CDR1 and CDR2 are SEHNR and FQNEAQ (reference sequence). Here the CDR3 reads CASSQGLAGVETQYF. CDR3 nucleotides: TGTGCCAGCAGCCAGGGACTAGCGGGAGTCGAGACCCAGTACTTC. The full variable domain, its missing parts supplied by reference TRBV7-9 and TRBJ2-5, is DTGVSQNPRHKITKRGQNVTFRCDPISEHNRLYWYRQTLGQGPEFLTYFQNEAQLEKSRLLSDRFSAERPKGSFSTLEIQRTEQGDSAMYLCASSQGLAGVETQYFGPGTRLLVL.

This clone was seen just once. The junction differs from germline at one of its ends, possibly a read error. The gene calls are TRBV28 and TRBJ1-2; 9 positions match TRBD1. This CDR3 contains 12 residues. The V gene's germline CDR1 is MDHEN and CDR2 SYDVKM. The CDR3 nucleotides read TGTGCCAGCAGTTCCGGACAGGGGCTTACGAGTTTC. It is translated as CASSSGQGLTSF.

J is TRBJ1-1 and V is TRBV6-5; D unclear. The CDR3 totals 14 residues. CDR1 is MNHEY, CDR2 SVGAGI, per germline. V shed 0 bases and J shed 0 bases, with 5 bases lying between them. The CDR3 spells CASSYSQVNTEAFF. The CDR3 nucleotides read TGTGCCAGCAGTTACTCCCAGGTGAACACTGAAGCTTTCTTT.

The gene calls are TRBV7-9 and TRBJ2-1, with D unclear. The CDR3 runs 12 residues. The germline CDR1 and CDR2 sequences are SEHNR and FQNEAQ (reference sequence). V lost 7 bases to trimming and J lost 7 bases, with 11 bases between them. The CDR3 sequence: CASNELGNEQFF. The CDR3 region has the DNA TGTGCCAGCAACGAATTGGGGAATGAGCAGTTCTTC. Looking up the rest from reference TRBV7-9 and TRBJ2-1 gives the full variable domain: DTGVSQNPRHKITKRGQNVTFRCDPISEHNRLYWYRQTLGQGPEFLTYFQNEAQLEKSRLLSDRFSAERPKGSFSTLEIQRTEQGDSAMYLCASNELGNEQFFGPGTRLTVL.

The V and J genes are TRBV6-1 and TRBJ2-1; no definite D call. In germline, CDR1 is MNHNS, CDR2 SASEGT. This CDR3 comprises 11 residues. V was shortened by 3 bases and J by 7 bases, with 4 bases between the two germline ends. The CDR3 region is CASSEVNEQFF. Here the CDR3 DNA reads TGTGCCAGCAGTGAGGTGAATGAGCAGTTCTTC.

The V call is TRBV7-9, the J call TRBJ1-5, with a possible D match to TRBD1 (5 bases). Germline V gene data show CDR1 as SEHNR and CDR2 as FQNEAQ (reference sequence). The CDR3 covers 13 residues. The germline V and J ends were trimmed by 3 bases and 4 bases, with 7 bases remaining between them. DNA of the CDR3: TGTGCCAGCAGCTTGCGGGGGAATCAGCCCCAGCATTTT. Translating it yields CASSLRGNQPQHF.

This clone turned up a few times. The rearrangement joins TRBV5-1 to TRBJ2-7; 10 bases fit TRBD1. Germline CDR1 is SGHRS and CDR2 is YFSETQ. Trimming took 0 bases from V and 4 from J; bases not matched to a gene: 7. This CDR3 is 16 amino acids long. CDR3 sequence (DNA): TGCGCCAGCAGCTTGGGGCTCGGGACAGGGGTGTACGAGCAGTACTTC. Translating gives CASSLGLGTGVYEQYF.